One sample yielded the 9 T cell receptor beta chains listed below, sequenced in a study of CD8+ T cells in alopecia areata. RNA extraction was followed by reverse transcription into cDNA, which acted as the sequencing template. Using immunoSEQ multiplex PCR, the repertoire was profiled, and TCRdb retains in-frame clones only, with some absent. The data show 170,000 or so clones, 63% seen once. The specimen was CD4+ T cells sorted from blood, collected at week 0. All receptors come from a human donor with alopecia areata.

This chain joins TRBV5-6 and TRBJ2-1; D is uncertain. V lost 1 base to trimming and J lost 8 bases, with 13 bases between them. The CDR3 runs 14 residues. CDR1 and CDR2 (germline): SGHDT, YYEEEE. This chain's CDR3 is CASSLRSRGYEQFF. CDR3 in DNA: TGTGCCAGCAGCTTGCGGAGCCGCGGCTATGAGCAGTTCTTC.

The CDR3 protein is CASSNGDNYGYTF. Written as DNA, the CDR3 is TGTGCCAGTAGTAACGGCGACAACTATGGCTACACCTTC. The chain employs TRBV19 and TRBJ1-2; no firm D call. CDR1 is LNHDA and CDR2 is SQIVND in the germline V gene (reference sequence). V was clipped by 4 bases and J by 2 bases, with 8 bases between them. This CDR3 is built from 13 residues.

This clone was observed a few times. V usage is TRBV29-1 and J usage is TRBJ2-3; 13 nucleotides align to TRBD2. From germline, CDR1 is SQVTM and CDR2 ANQGSEA. After removal of 7 bases from V and 8 bases from J, the junction contained 12 bases not matched to a gene. This CDR3 has 15 amino acids. CDR3 sequence (DNA): TGCAGCGCCCCGGGCACTAGCGGGGGGGCCGGTACGCAGTATTTT. As protein: CSAPGTSGGAGTQYF.

V and J are TRBV29-1 and TRBJ2-5, with D tentatively TRBD1 (5 bases). The CDR3 is 17 amino acids. Looked up from germline, CDR1 is SQVTM and CDR2 is ANQGSEA. V dropped 4 bases and J dropped 1 base, with 22 bases sitting between them. The CDR3 region is CSVVGVAFRAFQETQYF. CDR3 coding DNA: TGCAGCGTTGTCGGTGTGGCGTTCAGGGCTTTCCAAGAGACCCAGTACTTC.

The chain recombines TRBV25-1 with TRBJ2-3; D may be TRBD2 (6 bases). Germline CDR1 MGHDK, CDR2 SYGVNS. There are 15 residues in the CDR3. V lost 1 base and J lost 6, with 14 bases in between. The CDR3 DNA reads as TGTGCCAGCAGTGAATTAGTCGGTGGGGGGGATACGCAGTATTTT. This encodes CASSELVGGGDTQYF.

The rearrangement links TRBV11-2 to TRBJ2-3; D gene uncertain. The germline V gene has CDR1 SGHAT and CDR2 FQNNGV. Trimming took 1 base from V and 6 from J, leaving 11 bases between them. The CDR3 is made up of 14 amino acids. CDR3: CASSLVRLGDTQYF. CDR3 DNA sequence: TGTGCCAGCAGCTTAGTCCGTCTGGGGGATACGCAGTATTTT. The whole variable domain, remainder taken from reference TRBV11-2 and TRBJ2-3, is EAGVAQSPRYKIIEKRQSVAFWCNPISGHATLYWYQQILGQGPKLLIQFQNNGVVDDSQLPKDRFSAERLKGVDSTLKIQPAKLEDSAVYLCASSLVRLGDTQYFGPGTRLTVL.

V gene TRBV30 combines with J gene TRBJ2-5, with 8 bases that match TRBD2. There are 14 residues in the CDR3. Germline V gene lookup returns CDR1 GTSNPN and CDR2 SVGIG (reference sequence). V trimming: 2 bases; J trimming: 13 bases; junction bases outside the gene matches: 15. The CDR3 protein is CAWSLAGTTSSGYF. The CDR3 DNA is TGTGCCTGGAGTTTAGCGGGGACTACTTCATCGGGGTACTTC.

The genes are TRBV4-3 and TRBJ1-2, with D possibly TRBD1 on 5 matching bases. Trimming removed 0 bases from V and 1 base from J, with 12 bases in between. CDR1 is LGHNA, CDR2 YSLEER, per germline. There are 16 residues in the CDR3. The CDR3 protein is CASSQEAGALNYGYTF. In nucleotides, the CDR3 is TGCGCCAGCAGCCAAGAAGCCGGGGCCCTTAACTATGGCTACACCTTC.

This chain connects TRBV30 to TRBJ1-1, with no clear D. Trimming pared 3 bases from V and 2 bases from J, leaving 7 bases between. CDR3 length: 12 amino acids. Germline V gives CDR1 GTSNPN, CDR2 SVGIG (reference sequence). CDR3 DNA sequence: TGTGCCTGGAGGCCGGCAAACACTGAAGCTTTCTTT. Amino acids: CAWRPANTEAFF. Complete variable domain (other parts from reference TRBV30 and TRBJ1-1): SQTIHQWPATLVQPVGSPLSLECTVEGTSNPNLYWYRQAAGRGLQLLFYSVGIGQISSEVPQNLSASRPQDRQFILSSKKLLLSDSGFYLCAWRPANTEAFFGQGTRLTVV.